These T cell receptor beta chains were read from a single sample in a study of control samples from healthy donors and cancer patients. The table came from immunoSEQ multiplex PCR; TCRdb's copy has only in-frame clones and leaves some out. This repertoire shows some 120,000 clones, roughly 95% found once; its top ten account for less than 4%. Material for sequencing was blood. The receptor source for this set is a man aged 25 to 45 in good health. CDR3s leave out the opening cysteine and the closing phenylalanine or tryptophan.

j_call	v_call	cdr3_aa
TRBJ2-7	TRBV2	ASTGPGQGAYEQY
TRBJ1-5	TRBV12-3/TRBV12-4	ASSLGGYQPQH
TRBJ2-7	TRBV6-4	ASSEGTGNFYEQY
TRBJ1-5	TRBV6-1	ASSDGTGEYQPQH
TRBJ1-1	TRBV2	ATGDRGRTEAF
TRBJ1-1	TRBV29-1	SVEISAF
TRBJ2-2	TRBV6-4	ASSVGGTGELF
TRBJ1-2	TRBV9	ASSVGGGANYGYT
TRBJ2-1	TRBV7-6	ASSLASLAGAPNEQF
TRBJ2-3	TRBV7-2	ASSLAGTGTDTQY
TRBJ2-5	TRBV18	ASSSTSPGGDAQY
TRBJ1-4	TRBV5-4	ASSLGRGGVEKLF
TRBJ1-3	TRBV5-6	ASSLMGGSGNTIY
TRBJ1-6	TRBV28	ASSFRVSYNSPLH
TRBJ1-2	TRBV28	ASSLLAGGYT
TRBJ1-1	TRBV4-3	ASSQEKGRDTEAF
TRBJ1-6	TRBV13	ASSRETGSGSPLH
TRBJ2-7	TRBV7-2	ASSFSQYEQY
TRBJ1-1	TRBV7-9	ASSYTGNTEAF
TRBJ2-7	TRBV10-2	ASSEGGITYEQY
TRBJ2-1	TRBV6-5	ASSLAGGFYNEQF
TRBJ1-6	TRBV12-2	ASRLRDSSSYNSPLH
TRBJ1-3	TRBV18	ASSPSRGNTIY
TRBJ2-7	TRBV5-4	ASSTLAGGFYEQY
TRBJ2-7	TRBV28	ASSFGQGPPYEQY
TRBJ1-2	TRBV2	ASSVGDTYT
TRBJ2-1	TRBV6-6	ASRPGKPLRNEQF
TRBJ2-7	TRBV2	ATRHADEQY
TRBJ2-1	TRBV15	ATSRRTTSGGTLSSYNEQF
TRBJ2-1	TRBV4-3	ASSQVRLAGVYNEQF
TRBJ1-1	TRBV19	ASGTGSEAF
TRBJ1-4	TRBV5-4	ASSLGGGHEKLF
TRBJ1-4	TRBV27	ASSLLGGQLF
TRBJ2-2	TRBV7-8	ASSPGGPNTGELF
TRBJ2-3	TRBV2	ASRPGGAKDTQY
TRBJ2-5	TRBV4-1	ASSQVGRVVETQY
TRBJ2-2	TRBV4-3	ASSQTSGARAGELF
TRBJ1-1	TRBV6-5	ASSNPQGKNTEAF
TRBJ2-7	TRBV11-2	ASSLGTTYEQY
TRBJ2-2	TRBV14	ASSQLRDRATGELF
TRBJ1-6	TRBV19	ASRSSYSPLH
TRBJ2-3	TRBV5-4	ASSKRGGTDTQY
TRBJ2-3	TRBV3-1/TRBV3-2	ASSQIAGGLTDTQY
TRBJ1-2	TRBV5-4	ASSFSPLTGRPGYT
TRBJ2-3	TRBV6-5	ASSYSGGTSTDTQY
TRBJ2-3	TRBV5-5	ASYGLAVSVPYTDTQY
TRBJ2-7	TRBV15	ATSRDRGREQY
TRBJ2-5	TRBV18	ASSRTPGQTQETQY
TRBJ1-1	TRBV5-1	ASTQEGVGLLMNTEAF
TRBJ1-1	TRBV28	ASIYPLGTHGEAF
TRBJ1-1	TRBV7-8	ASSPISGDRLDTEAF